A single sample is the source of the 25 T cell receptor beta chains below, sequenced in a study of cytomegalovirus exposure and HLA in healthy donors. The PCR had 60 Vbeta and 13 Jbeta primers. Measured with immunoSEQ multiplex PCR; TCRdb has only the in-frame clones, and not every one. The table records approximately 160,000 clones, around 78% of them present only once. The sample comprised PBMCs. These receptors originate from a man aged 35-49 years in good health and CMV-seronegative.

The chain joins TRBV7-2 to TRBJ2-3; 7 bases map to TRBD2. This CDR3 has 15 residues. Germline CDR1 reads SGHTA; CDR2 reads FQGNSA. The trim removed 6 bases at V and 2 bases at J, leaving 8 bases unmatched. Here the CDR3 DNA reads TGTGCCAGCAGACCAAAGCGGGGCCCCACAGATACGCAGTATTTT. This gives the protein CASRPKRGPTDTQYF.

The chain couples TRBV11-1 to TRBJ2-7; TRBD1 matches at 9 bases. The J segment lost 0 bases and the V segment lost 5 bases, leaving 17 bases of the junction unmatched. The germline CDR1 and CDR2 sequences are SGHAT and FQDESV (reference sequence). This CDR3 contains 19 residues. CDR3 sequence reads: CASSDSYNRGLFSSYEQYF. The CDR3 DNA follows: TGTGCCAGCAGCGACTCGTATAACAGGGGGCTGTTCAGCTCCTACGAGCAGTACTTC. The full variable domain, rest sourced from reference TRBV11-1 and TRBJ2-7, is EAEVAQSPRYKITEKSQAVAFWCDPISGHATLYWYRQILGQGPELLVQFQDESVVDDSQLPKDRFSAERLKGVDSTLKIQPAELGDSAMYLCASSDSYNRGLFSSYEQYFGPGTRLTVT.

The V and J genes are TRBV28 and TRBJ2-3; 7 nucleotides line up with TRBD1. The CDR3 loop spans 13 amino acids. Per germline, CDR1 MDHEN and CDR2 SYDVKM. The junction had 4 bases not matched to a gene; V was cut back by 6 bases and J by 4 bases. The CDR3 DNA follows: TGTGCCAGCAGGGCGACAGGGTCAGATACGCAGTATTTT. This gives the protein CASRATGSDTQYF. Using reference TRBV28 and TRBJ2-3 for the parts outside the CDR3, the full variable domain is DVKVTQSSRYLVKRTGEKVFLECVQDMDHENMFWYRQDPGLGLRLIYFSYDVKMKEKGDIPEGYSVSREKKERFSLILESASTNQTSMYLCASRATGSDTQYFGPGTRLTVL.

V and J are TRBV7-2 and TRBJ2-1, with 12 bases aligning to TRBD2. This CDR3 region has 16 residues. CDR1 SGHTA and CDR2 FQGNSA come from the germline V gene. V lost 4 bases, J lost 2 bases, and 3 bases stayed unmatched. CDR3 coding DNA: TGTGCCAGCAGCTCCTCTAGCGGGAGGGCCTACAATGAGCAGTTCTTC. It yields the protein CASSSSSGRAYNEQFF.

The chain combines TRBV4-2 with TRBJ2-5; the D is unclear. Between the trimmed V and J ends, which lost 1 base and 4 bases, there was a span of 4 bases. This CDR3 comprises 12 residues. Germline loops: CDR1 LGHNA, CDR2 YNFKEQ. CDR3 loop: CASSQARETQYF. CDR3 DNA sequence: TGTGCCAGCAGCCAAGCTCGAGAGACCCAGTACTTC.

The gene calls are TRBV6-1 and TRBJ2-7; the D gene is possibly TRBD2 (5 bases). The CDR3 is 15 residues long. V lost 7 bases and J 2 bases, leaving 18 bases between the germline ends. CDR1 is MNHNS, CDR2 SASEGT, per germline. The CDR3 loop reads CASTPPTGNTYEQYV. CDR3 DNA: TGTGCCAGCACCCCTCCCACCGGGAACACCTACGAGCAGTACGTC.

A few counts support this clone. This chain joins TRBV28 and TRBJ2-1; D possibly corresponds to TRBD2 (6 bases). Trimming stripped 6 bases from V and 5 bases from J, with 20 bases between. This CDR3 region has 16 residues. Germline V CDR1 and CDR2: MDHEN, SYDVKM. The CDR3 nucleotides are TGTGCCAGCAGCTCCCCCCCGCGCGGGATTGACAATGAGCAGTTCTTC. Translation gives CASSSPPRGIDNEQFF.

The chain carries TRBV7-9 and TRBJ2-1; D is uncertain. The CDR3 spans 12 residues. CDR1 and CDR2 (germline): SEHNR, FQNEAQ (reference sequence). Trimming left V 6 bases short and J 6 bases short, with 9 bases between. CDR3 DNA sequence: TGTGCCAGCAGTATATCGAGCAATGAGCAGTTCTTC. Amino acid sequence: CASSISSNEQFF.

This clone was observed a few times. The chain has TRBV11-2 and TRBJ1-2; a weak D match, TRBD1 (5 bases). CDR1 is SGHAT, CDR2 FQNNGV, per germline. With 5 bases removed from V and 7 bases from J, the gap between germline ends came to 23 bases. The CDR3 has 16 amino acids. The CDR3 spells CASSPRGPNIAGGYTF. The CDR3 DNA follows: TGTGCCAGCAGCCCACGGGGCCCCAATATAGCGGGTGGCTACACCTTC.

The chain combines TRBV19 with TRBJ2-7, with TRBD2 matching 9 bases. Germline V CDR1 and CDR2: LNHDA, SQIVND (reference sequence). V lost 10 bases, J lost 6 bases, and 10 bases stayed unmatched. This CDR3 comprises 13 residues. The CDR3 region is CATQLAGKGEQYF. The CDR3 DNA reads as TGTGCCACCCAACTAGCGGGTAAGGGCGAGCAGTACTTC.

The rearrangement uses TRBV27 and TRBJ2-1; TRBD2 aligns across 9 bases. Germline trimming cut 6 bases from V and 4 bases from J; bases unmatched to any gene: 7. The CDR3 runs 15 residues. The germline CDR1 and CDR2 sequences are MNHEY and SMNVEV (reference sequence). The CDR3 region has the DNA TGTGCCAGCAGGTTGAGTAGCGGGGGTTACAATGAGCAGTTCTTC. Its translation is CASRLSSGGYNEQFF.

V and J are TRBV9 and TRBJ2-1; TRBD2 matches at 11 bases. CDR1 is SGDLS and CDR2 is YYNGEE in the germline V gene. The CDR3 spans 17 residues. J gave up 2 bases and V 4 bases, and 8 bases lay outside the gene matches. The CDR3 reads CASSNPRLAGTYNEQFF. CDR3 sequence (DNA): TGTGCCAGCAGCAACCCACGACTAGCGGGGACCTACAATGAGCAGTTCTTC.

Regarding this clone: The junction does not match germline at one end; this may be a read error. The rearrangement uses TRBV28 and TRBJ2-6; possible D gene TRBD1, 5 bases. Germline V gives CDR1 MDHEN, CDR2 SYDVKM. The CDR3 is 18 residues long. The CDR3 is CASSLLETAGRWANGLTF. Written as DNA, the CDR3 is TGTGCCAGCAGTTTATTGGAGACAGCTGGCCGCTGGGCCAACGGCCTGACTTTC.

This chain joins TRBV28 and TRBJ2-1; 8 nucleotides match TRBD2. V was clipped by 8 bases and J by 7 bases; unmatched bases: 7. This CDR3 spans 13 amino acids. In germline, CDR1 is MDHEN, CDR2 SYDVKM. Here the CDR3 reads CASAPGGGNEQFF. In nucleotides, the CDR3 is TGTGCCAGCGCGCCGGGAGGGGGGAATGAGCAGTTCTTC. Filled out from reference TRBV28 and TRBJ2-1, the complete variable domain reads DVKVTQSSRYLVKRTGEKVFLECVQDMDHENMFWYRQDPGLGLRLIYFSYDVKMKEKGDIPEGYSVSREKKERFSLILESASTNQTSMYLCASAPGGGNEQFFGPGTRLTVL.

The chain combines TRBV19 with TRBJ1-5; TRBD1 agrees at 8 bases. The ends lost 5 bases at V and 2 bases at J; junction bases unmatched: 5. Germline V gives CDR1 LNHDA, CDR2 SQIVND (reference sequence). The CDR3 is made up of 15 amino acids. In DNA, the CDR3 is TGTGCCAGTAGTGCCTCGGGACAGGGCAATCAGCCCCAGCATTTT. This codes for CASSASGQGNQPQHF.

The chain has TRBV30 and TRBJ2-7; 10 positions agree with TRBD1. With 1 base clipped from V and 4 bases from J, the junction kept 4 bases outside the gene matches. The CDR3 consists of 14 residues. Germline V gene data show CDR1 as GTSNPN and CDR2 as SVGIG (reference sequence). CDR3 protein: CAWSAGTGAYEQYF. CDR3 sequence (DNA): TGTGCCTGGAGTGCGGGGACAGGGGCTTACGAGCAGTACTTC.

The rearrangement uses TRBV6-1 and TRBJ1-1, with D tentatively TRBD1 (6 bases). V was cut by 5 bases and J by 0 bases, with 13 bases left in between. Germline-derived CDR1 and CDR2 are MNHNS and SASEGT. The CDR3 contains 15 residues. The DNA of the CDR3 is TGTGCCAGCAGTCCATCAGGGGAGATGAACACTGAAGCTTTCTTT. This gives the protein CASSPSGEMNTEAFF.

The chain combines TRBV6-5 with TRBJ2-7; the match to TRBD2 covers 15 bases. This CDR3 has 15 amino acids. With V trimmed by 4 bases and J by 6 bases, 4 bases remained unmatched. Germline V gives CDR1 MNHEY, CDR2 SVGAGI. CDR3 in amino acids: CASSSRTSGRGEQYF. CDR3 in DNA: TGTGCCAGCAGTTCCCGGACTAGCGGGAGGGGCGAGCAGTACTTC.

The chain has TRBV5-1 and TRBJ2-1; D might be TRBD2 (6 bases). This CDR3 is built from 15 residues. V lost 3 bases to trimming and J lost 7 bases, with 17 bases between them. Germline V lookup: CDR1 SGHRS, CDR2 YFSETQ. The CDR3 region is CASSWRDFGGNEQFF. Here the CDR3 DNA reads TGCGCCAGCAGCTGGCGGGACTTCGGCGGAAATGAGCAGTTCTTC.

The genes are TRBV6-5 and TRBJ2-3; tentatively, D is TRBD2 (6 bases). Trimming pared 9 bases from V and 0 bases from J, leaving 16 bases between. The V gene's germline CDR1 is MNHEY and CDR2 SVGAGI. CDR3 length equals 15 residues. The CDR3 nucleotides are TGTGCCAGTTCCCCGTGGGGGACTAGCACAGATACGCAGTATTTT. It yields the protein CASSPWGTSTDTQYF.

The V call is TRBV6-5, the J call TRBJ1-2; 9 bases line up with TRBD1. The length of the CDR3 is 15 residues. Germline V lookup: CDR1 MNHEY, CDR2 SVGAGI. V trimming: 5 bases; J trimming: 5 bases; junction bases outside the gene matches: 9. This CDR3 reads CASSQTAGTGYGYTF. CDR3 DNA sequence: TGTGCCAGCAGTCAAACCGCCGGGACAGGGTATGGCTACACCTTC.

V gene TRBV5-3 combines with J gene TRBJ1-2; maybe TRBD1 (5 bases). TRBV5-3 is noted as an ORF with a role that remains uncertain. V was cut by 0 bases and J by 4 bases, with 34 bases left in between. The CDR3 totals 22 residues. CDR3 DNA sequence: TGTGCCAGAAGCTTGGGGGGGAGGGCCCGGGGTAGTTTCCCGTCTGAATGCTATGGCTACACCTTC. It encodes CARSLGGRARGSFPSECYGYTF.

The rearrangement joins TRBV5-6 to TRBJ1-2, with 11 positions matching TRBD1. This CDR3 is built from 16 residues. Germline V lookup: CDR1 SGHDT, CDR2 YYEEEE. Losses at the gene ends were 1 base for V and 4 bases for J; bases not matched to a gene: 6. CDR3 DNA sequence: TGTGCCAGCAGCTTGCCTGGGACAGGGGGTAGCTATGGCTACACCTTC. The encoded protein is CASSLPGTGGSYGYTF.

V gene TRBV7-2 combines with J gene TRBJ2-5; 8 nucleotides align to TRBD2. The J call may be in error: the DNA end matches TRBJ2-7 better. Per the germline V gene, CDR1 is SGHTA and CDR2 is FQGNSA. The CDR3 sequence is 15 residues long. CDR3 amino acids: CASSLEPGGGYEQYF. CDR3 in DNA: TGTGCCAGCAGCTTAGAACCCGGCGGGGGGTACGAGCAGTACTTC.

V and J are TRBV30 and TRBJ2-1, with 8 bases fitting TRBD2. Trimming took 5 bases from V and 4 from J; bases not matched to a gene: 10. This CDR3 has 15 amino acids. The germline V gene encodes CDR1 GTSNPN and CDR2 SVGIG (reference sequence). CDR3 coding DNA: TGTGCCTGGTTTTCAAGCGGGGGCCCTTACAATGAGCAGTTCTTC. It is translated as CAWFSSGGPYNEQFF.